Shown below are 24 T cell receptor beta chains from a single sample sequenced in a study of blood T cells in healthy people across ages. The second PCR ran roughly 6 to 12 cycles with a sample-barcoded 5' primer and J-beta primers. TCRdb itself ran the 5' RACE reads through MiXCR, one entry per CDR3 protein. The sample holds approximately 2,000,000 distinct CDR3 sequences, roughly two fifths seen once. Sequencing used blood. These receptors all stem from a human donor in good health.

V gene TRBV5-1 combines with J gene TRBJ1-1, with D maybe TRBD1 (5 bases). Germline CDR1 is SGHRS and CDR2 is YFSETQ. The CDR3 is 12 residues long. The germline V and J ends were trimmed by 7 bases and 4 bases, with 11 bases remaining between them. The CDR3 loop is CASGGEFTEAFF. The CDR3 nucleotides are TGCGCCAGCGGGGGGGAGTTCACTGAAGCTTTCTTT.

The rearrangement joins TRBV4-2 to TRBJ2-3, with D perhaps given as TRBD1 or TRBD2 (5 bases each). This CDR3 region has 16 residues. V was clipped by 8 bases and J by 0 bases, with 18 bases between them. CDR1 LGHNA and CDR2 YNFKEQ come from the germline V gene. The CDR3: CASRKTPGRSTDTQYF. The CDR3 DNA reads TGTGCCAGCCGTAAAACACCGGGACGGAGCACAGATACGCAGTATTTT.

This rearrangement joins TRBV3-1 to TRBJ2-3, with 15 bases identical to TRBD2. The CDR3 loop spans 23 amino acids. V lost 0 bases, J lost 0 bases, and 16 bases stayed unmatched. Germline V gene lookup returns CDR1 LGHDT and CDR2 YNNKEL (reference sequence). CDR3: CASSQEVPPGLAGGTPSTDTQYF. DNA of the CDR3: TGTGCCAGCAGCCAAGAGGTGCCCCCGGGACTAGCGGGGGGAACCCCTAGCACAGATACGCAGTATTTT.

Only a few counts were recorded for this clonotype. The V call is TRBV6-5, the J call TRBJ2-4, with D tentatively TRBD1 (6 bases). With 7 bases removed from V and 13 bases from J, the gap between germline ends came to 20 bases. Germline CDR1 is MNHEY and CDR2 is SVGAGI. CDR3 length: 13 residues. CDR3 in amino acids: CASKDPRTGLQYF. CDR3 coding DNA: TGTGCCAGCAAGGACCCCCGAACAGGGCTACAGTACTTC.

A few counts support this clonotype. The gene calls are TRBV7-6 and TRBJ1-5; D remains unclear. In germline, CDR1 is SGHVS, CDR2 FNYEAQ. The CDR3 has 19 residues. V was pared by 1 base and J by 0 bases, with 19 bases between. The CDR3: CASSLDSRTDDYSNQPQHF. CDR3 DNA sequence: TGTGCCAGCAGCTTAGATTCCAGGACGGACGATTATAGCAATCAGCCCCAGCATTTT.

The chain recombines TRBV4-1 with TRBJ2-1, with a possible D match to TRBD2 (7 bases). The V end was cut by 1 base, the J end by 4 bases, with 14 bases between. CDR1 is MGHRA and CDR2 is YSYEKL in the germline V gene. There are 16 residues in the CDR3. The CDR3 region is CASSQGNGGRYNEQFF. The CDR3 nucleotides read TGCGCCAGCAGCCAAGGAAACGGGGGGCGTTACAATGAGCAGTTCTTC.

This clonotype turned up a few times. The J gene is TRBJ1-6, the V gene TRBV20-1; 9 nucleotides line up with TRBD1. CDR1 DFQATT and CDR2 SNEGSKA come from the germline V gene (reference sequence). CDR3 length: 15 residues. Trimming cost V 5 bases and J 8 bases; bases outside gene matches: 10. CDR3 nucleotide sequence: TGCAGTGCTCCAAAAACAGGGGGCAGGGATTCACCCCTCCACTTT. Its translation: CSAPKTGGRDSPLHF.

This clonotype was seen a handful of times. This chain connects TRBV7-3 to TRBJ2-1, with D possibly TRBD1 on 5 matching bases. The CDR3 is 15 amino acids. Trimming removed 4 bases from V and 9 bases from J, with 19 bases in between. Germline lookup yields CDR1 SGHTA and CDR2 FQGTGA. CDR3 DNA: TGTGCCAGCAGCTCCTATCTCCCCCCAAGGGGTGAGCAGTTCTTC. It translates to CASSSYLPPRGEQFF.

Only a few counts were recorded for this clonotype. The chain recombines TRBV5-1 with TRBJ2-7, with D possibly being TRBD1 (6 bases). With the DNA end fitting TRBJ2-5 better, the J assignment may be wrong. CDR1 SGHRS and CDR2 YFSETQ come from the germline V gene. The CDR3 is 17 residues long. CDR3 nucleotides: TGCGCCAGCAGCTTGGCCGGGAACAGGGCACGGGGTGAGACCCAGTACTTC. Encoded protein: CASSLAGNRARGETQYF.

The rearrangement joins TRBV7-9 to TRBJ2-5, with 9 bases matching TRBD2. V dropped 6 bases and J dropped 2; count of bases not matched to a gene: 10. CDR1 and CDR2 from the germline V gene are SEHNR and FQNEAQ (reference sequence). The CDR3 length is 16 residues. CDR3 region: CASSSNLAGIQETQYF. As DNA, the CDR3 is TGTGCCAGCAGTTCCAATCTAGCGGGGATACAAGAGACCCAGTACTTC.

The chain carries TRBV20-1 and TRBJ2-5; D is perhaps TRBD1 (5 bases). In germline, CDR1 is DFQATT, CDR2 SNEGSKA (reference sequence). This CDR3 comprises 14 residues. Trimming removed 1 base from V and 5 bases from J, with 14 bases in between. The CDR3 sequence: CSARVQGARETQYF. The CDR3 DNA reads as TGCAGTGCTAGAGTCCAAGGGGCTAGGGAGACCCAGTACTTC.

CDR3 sequence (DNA): TGTGCCAGCGGGCTCTCGAGGCTTGATGAAGCTTTCTTT. Protein: CASGLSRLDEAFF. This chain joins TRBV27 and TRBJ1-1; D ambiguous. Germline V gives CDR1 MNHEY, CDR2 SMNVEV (reference sequence). This CDR3 spans 13 amino acids. Between the trimmed V and J ends, which lost 8 bases and 7 bases, there was a span of 17 bases.

A remark on this clonotype: One end of the junction is discordant with germline, which a read error may explain. The CDR3 here is CASSGTESYEQYF. The CDR3 bases are TGTGCCTCCAGCGGGACAGAGTCCTACGAGCAGTACTTC. The rearrangement joins TRBV24-1 to TRBJ2-7; D assignment may be TRBD1 or TRBD2 (7 bases each). The CDR3 is 13 residues long. Germline lookup yields CDR1 KGHDR and CDR2 SFDVKD.

This clonotype was counted a few times. V and J are TRBV5-1 and TRBJ2-7, with TRBD2 matching over 7 bases. Germline CDR1 SGHRS, CDR2 YFSETQ. After removal of 10 bases from V and 3 bases from J, the junction contained 7 bases not matched to a gene. CDR3 length: 12 amino acids. In nucleotides, the CDR3 is TGCGCCGGCGAACAGCGGGACTACGAGCAGTACTTC. Translating it yields CAGEQRDYEQYF.

The V gene is TRBV12-3 or TRBV12-4, the J gene TRBJ2-1; the match to TRBD2 covers 12 bases. The tail of the sequence fits TRBJ2-7 better, so the J call may be wrong. The length of the CDR3 is 16 residues. DNA for the CDR3: TGTGCCAGCAGTTCGCTAAGACTAGCGGGGGACAATGAGCAGTACTTC. Protein sequence: CASSSLRLAGDNEQYF.

In its sample, this clonotype was seen a few times. One end of the junction does not line up with germline, which may come from a read error. The rearrangement joins TRBV12-3 or TRBV12-4 to TRBJ1-1; D remains unclear. CDR3 size: 16 residues. CDR3: CASTPVGRLMNIEAFF. For the CDR3, the DNA is TGTGCCAGCACCCCCGTAGGGAGGCTAATGAACATTGAAGCTTTCTTT.

This clonotype was picked up a small number of times. The gene calls are TRBV5-1 and TRBJ1-2, with unresolved D. The CDR3 extends over 14 amino acids. Germline values: CDR1 SGHRS, CDR2 YFSETQ. V was trimmed by 5 bases and J by 4 bases, leaving 15 bases between them. CDR3: CASRTPSGSYGYTF. The CDR3 nucleotides are TGCGCCAGCAGGACCCCATCAGGCAGCTATGGCTACACCTTC.

This clonotype was counted once. The chain uses TRBV20-1 and TRBJ1-1, with TRBD1 matching 8 bases. The V gene end was trimmed by 1 base and the J gene end by 6 bases; junction bases not matched to a gene: 4. Per germline, CDR1 DFQATT and CDR2 SNEGSKA (reference sequence). This CDR3 has 13 residues. CDR3: CSARATGEPEAFF. In DNA form, the CDR3 reads TGCAGTGCTAGAGCGACAGGGGAGCCTGAAGCTTTCTTT.

A single count supports this clonotype. CDR3 protein: CAWSGYTDTQYF. CDR3 nucleotide sequence: TGTGCCTGGAGTGGCTACACAGATACGCAGTATTTT. The chain combines TRBV30 with TRBJ2-3; the D is unclear. Per the germline V gene, CDR1 is GTSNPN and CDR2 is SVGIG (reference sequence). The V end lost 1 base, the J end lost 2 bases, and 4 bases lay between the germline ends. The CDR3 sequence is 12 residues long. The full variable domain, in which reference TRBV30 and TRBJ2-3 provide the parts outside the CDR3, is SQTIHQWPATLVQPVGSPLSLECTVEGTSNPNLYWYRQAAGRGLQLLFYSVGIGQISSEVPQNLSASRPQDRQFILSSKKLLLSDSGFYLCAWSGYTDTQYFGPGTRLTVL.

This clonotype turned up a few times. The gene calls are TRBV7-3 and TRBJ2-7; D is perhaps TRBD1 (5 bases). Per the germline V gene, CDR1 is SGHTA and CDR2 is FQGTGA. V was clipped by 2 bases and J by 2 bases, with 13 bases between them. The CDR3 runs to 15 residues. CDR3 DNA: TGTGCCAGCAGCTTACAAGCAGGGCCAGCCTACGAGCAGTACTTC. The encoded protein is CASSLQAGPAYEQYF.

As regards this clonotype: The junction departs from germline at one end; a sequencing error may be responsible. This chain uses TRBV5-1 with TRBJ2-5; maybe TRBD1 (5 bases). Germline V gives CDR1 SGHRS, CDR2 YFSETQ. The CDR3 runs 16 residues. CDR3 in amino acids: CASNTAPQASQDTQYF. The CDR3 DNA reads as TGCGCCAGCAACACGGCTCCACAGGCCTCCCAAGACACCCAGTACTTC.

About this clonotype itself: At one of its ends the junction is not consistent with the germline gene, which may arise from a read error. The chain employs TRBV6-4 and TRBJ2-3; TRBD1 is a possible D gene (5 bases). Germline V gives CDR1 MRHNA, CDR2 SNTAGT. The CDR3 has 14 amino acids. As DNA, the CDR3 is TGTGTCAGCGCGGAATCGTTTAGCACAGGTACGCAGTATTTT. It specifies CVSAESFSTGTQYF.

This chain joins TRBV27 and TRBJ2-6, with D possibly matching TRBD2 (6 bases). CDR3 size: 17 residues. Germline assignment: CDR1 MNHEY and CDR2 SMNVEV (reference sequence). Trimming removed 3 bases at V and 6 bases at J, with 18 bases between. The CDR3 coding sequence is TGTGCCAGCAGTTTTAGGAGGGAATTAGGGGAGGCCAACGTCCTGACTTTC. It encodes CASSFRRELGEANVLTF.

The chain carries TRBV6-2 or TRBV6-3 and TRBJ2-5, with TRBD1 matching 11 bases. Judging by the DNA end, TRBJ2-7 fits better; the J call may be wrong. CDR1 MNHEY and CDR2 SVGEGT come from the germline V gene. This CDR3 region has 14 residues. CDR3 amino acids: CASSYRGTGGEQYF. The CDR3 DNA reads TGTGCCAGCAGTTACCGCGGGACAGGGGGCGAGCAGTACTTC.